The 19 T cell receptor beta chains listed next were all sequenced from one sample in a study of T cell repertoires in aging, cancer and after chemotherapy. TRB rearrangements spanning V, D and J were amplified using mixed TRB-A/B primers. In TCRdb, the multiplex PCR reads were re-called with MiXCR into one record per CDR3 protein. Among around 13,000 distinct CDR3 sequences listed, more than 25% were seen once. Amplification of TCR beta used genomic DNA extracted from peripheral blood. The sequencing sample was made of blood. These receptors were taken from a human donor in good health.

By share, this clonotype ranks as medium-sized. This chain links TRBV29-1 with TRBJ2-7; D not resolved. Germline CDR1 reads SQVTM; CDR2 reads ANQGSEA. V was clipped by 5 bases and J by 5 bases, with 16 bases between them. The CDR3 covers 13 residues. The CDR3 DNA reads as TGCAGCGTTCTCTATACCACCCTCAACGAGCAGTACTTC. The encoded protein is CSVLYTTLNEQYF.

This clonotype was observed a handful of times. CDR3 amino acids: CASSLYTGGGLSGANVLTF. CDR3 DNA: TGCGCCAGCAGCTTGTACACAGGGGGCGGCCTCTCTGGGGCCAACGTCCTGACTTTC. The chain links TRBV5-1 to TRBJ2-6, with TRBD1 matching over 9 bases. Germline V gene lookup returns CDR1 SGHRS and CDR2 YFSETQ. Unmatched junction bases numbered 8, after V lost 1 base and J lost 0 bases. This CDR3 contains 19 residues.

This clonotype has a handful of counts. The J gene is TRBJ1-5, the V gene TRBV19; perhaps TRBD1 as D (5 bases). Germline-derived CDR1 and CDR2 are LNHDA and SQIVND (reference sequence). Trimming took 3 bases from V and 0 from J, leaving 9 bases between them. This CDR3 has 15 amino acids. The CDR3, as DNA: TGTGCCAGTAGTATGGCCGGGACTAGCAATCAGCCCCAGCATTTT. It yields the protein CASSMAGTSNQPQHF. The full variable domain, rest sourced from reference TRBV19 and TRBJ1-5, is DGGITQSPKYLFRKEGQNVTLSCEQNLNHDAMYWYRQDPGQGLRLIYYSQIVNDFQKGDIAEGYSVSREKKESFPLTVTSAQKNPTAFYLCASSMAGTSNQPQHFGDGTRLSIL.

J is TRBJ2-7 and V is TRBV11-2, with 10 nucleotides matching TRBD2. The ends lost 2 bases at V and 2 bases at J; junction bases unmatched: 6. From germline, CDR1 is SGHAT and CDR2 FQNNGV. This CDR3 spans 16 amino acids. The CDR3 region is CASSLMFLAGAYEQYF. The CDR3 bases are TGTGCCAGCAGCTTAATGTTTCTAGCGGGGGCCTACGAGCAGTACTTC.

The chain couples TRBV9 to TRBJ2-3; no clear D gene. This CDR3 spans 14 amino acids. The germline V and J ends were trimmed by 3 bases and 0 bases, with 8 bases remaining between them. CDR1 is SGDLS, CDR2 YYNGEE, per germline. The CDR3 spells CASSERTSTDTQYF. CDR3 coding DNA: TGTGCCAGCAGCGAGAGGACGAGCACAGATACGCAGTATTTT.

This clonotype appeared a few times. This chain joins TRBV5-1 and TRBJ1-2; the D gene is possibly TRBD1 (5 bases). The CDR3 has 14 residues. Germline values: CDR1 SGHRS, CDR2 YFSETQ. Deletions cut 0 bases from V and 6 bases from J, with 12 bases between. Here the CDR3 reads CASSLAGREDGYTF. CDR3 sequence (DNA): TGCGCCAGCAGCTTGGCTGGCAGGGAAGATGGCTACACCTTC.

By its share, this clonotype is medium-sized (0.01 to 0.1%). The rearrangement links TRBV19 to TRBJ2-2, with 8 positions matching TRBD1. V dropped 6 bases and J dropped 7; count of bases not matched to a gene: 10. Germline CDR1 reads LNHDA; CDR2 reads SQIVND (reference sequence). CDR3 size: 15 residues. The CDR3 sequence: CASRSRQGRYGELFF. CDR3 in DNA: TGTGCCAGTAGGTCTCGACAGGGGAGGTACGGGGAGCTGTTTTTT.

The V gene is TRBV28, the J gene TRBJ1-2, with D uncertain. Trimming left V 5 bases short and J 4 bases short, with 11 bases between. The CDR3 contains 13 residues. Germline CDR1 reads MDHEN; CDR2 reads SYDVKM. This CDR3 reads CASSSPGFYGYTF. The CDR3 DNA reads TGTGCCAGCAGTAGCCCGGGGTTCTATGGCTACACCTTC.

By share, this clonotype ranks as medium-sized. The chain is built from TRBV6-5 and TRBJ1-4; a possible D gene is TRBD1 (6 bases). The germline gives CDR1 MNHEY, CDR2 SVGAGI. Trimming removed 2 bases from V and 5 bases from J, with 15 bases in between. The length of the CDR3 is 16 residues. The CDR3 region has the DNA TGTGCCAGCAGTTACCTAGTAGGGGGAGGCAATGAAAAACTGTTTTTT. This gives the protein CASSYLVGGGNEKLFF.

The chain links TRBV15 to TRBJ2-1; no clear D gene. The CDR3 has 14 residues. Trimming took 5 bases from V and 7 from J, leaving 15 bases between them. The V gene's germline CDR1 is LNHNV and CDR2 YYDKDF (reference sequence). The chain's CDR3 is CATSDLWGSNEQFF. CDR3 sequence (DNA): TGTGCCACCAGCGACCTGTGGGGTTCGAATGAGCAGTTCTTC.

This clonotype came up a few times. The chain carries TRBV19 and TRBJ2-3, with D possibly being TRBD1 (5 bases). The CDR3 is 16 amino acids. Trimming pared 5 bases from V and 1 base from J, leaving 16 bases between. Germline-derived CDR1 and CDR2 are LNHDA and SQIVND (reference sequence). Here the CDR3 reads CASSSPYLQGTDTQYF. The CDR3 DNA reads TGTGCCAGTAGTTCCCCGTATCTACAGGGCACAGATACGCAGTATTTT.

On this clonotype itself: One junction end does not reproduce the germline sequence, and a read error may be involved. This chain uses TRBV4-2 with TRBJ1-2; D unresolved. Germline V lookup: CDR1 LGHNA, CDR2 YNFKEQ. The CDR3 extends over 13 amino acids. In nucleotides, the CDR3 is TGCGCCAGCAGCCAAGGGATAAACTATGGCTACACCTTC. Encoded protein: CASSQGINYGYTF.

This rearrangement joins TRBV11-2 to TRBJ2-3; D is perhaps TRBD1 (5 bases). Germline V gives CDR1 SGHAT, CDR2 FQNNGV. Trimming took 8 bases from V and 3 from J, leaving 12 bases between them. This CDR3 is built from 13 residues. CDR3 residues: CASLGSGTDTQYF. The CDR3 nucleotides are TGTGCCAGCTTAGGGTCAGGGACAGATACGCAGTATTTT.

This clonotype was seen a handful of times. This sequence joins TRBV5-6 and TRBJ2-3; 8 nucleotides line up with TRBD2. Trimming cost V 0 bases and J 2 bases; bases outside gene matches: 8. The V gene's germline CDR1 is SGHDT and CDR2 YYEEEE. This CDR3 is 17 amino acids long. CDR3 sequence (DNA): TGTGCCAGCAGCTTGGTGGGGACGGGAGGGCCCACAGATACGCAGTATTTT. Amino acid sequence: CASSLVGTGGPTDTQYF.

In its sample, this clonotype ranks as medium-sized. The chain couples TRBV6-5 to TRBJ1-1, with a weak D call TRBD1 (6 bases). CDR3 size: 15 residues. Germline-derived CDR1 and CDR2 are MNHEY and SVGAGI. V gave up 6 bases and J gave up 0 bases, with 14 bases separating them. CDR3 loop: CASSSKAGVNTEAFF. The CDR3 bases are TGTGCCAGCAGCTCTAAGGCAGGGGTGAACACTGAAGCTTTCTTT.

In its sample, this clonotype ranks as medium-sized. V gene TRBV20-1 combines with J gene TRBJ1-2, with D possibly matching TRBD1 (6 bases). With 0 bases removed from V and 4 bases from J, the gap between germline ends came to 9 bases. This CDR3 is built from 13 residues. Germline V gene lookup returns CDR1 DFQATT and CDR2 SNEGSKA (reference sequence). In DNA, the CDR3 is TGCAGTGCTAGAGATCAGGGGACCTATGGCTACACCTTC. This translates into CSARDQGTYGYTF.

This clonotype is medium-sized by share. The chain employs TRBV20-1 and TRBJ1-2, with 8 bases fitting TRBD1. From germline, CDR1 is DFQATT and CDR2 SNEGSKA (reference sequence). The CDR3 length is 14 residues. J gave up 4 bases and V 6 bases, and 10 bases lay outside the gene matches. CDR3 sequence: CSALGQGSTYGYTF. DNA for the CDR3: TGCAGTGCGCTAGGACAGGGTTCGACCTATGGCTACACCTTC.

This clonotype has only one observation. The rearrangement uses TRBV12-3 or TRBV12-4 and TRBJ2-7, with D tentatively TRBD2 (6 bases). V was cut by 6 bases and J by 4 bases, with 13 bases left in between. The CDR3 extends over 13 amino acids. CDR3 amino acids: CASRLGGVYEQYV. The CDR3 nucleotides read TGTGCCAGCAGGTTGGGGGGAGTGTACGAGCAGTACGTC.

This clonotype was seen a few times. The chain links TRBV6-1 to TRBJ2-1, with 10 nucleotides matching TRBD2. After removal of 10 bases from V and 0 bases from J, the junction contained 9 bases not matched to a gene. Germline-derived CDR1 and CDR2 are MNHNS and SASEGT. The CDR3 length is 16 residues. The CDR3 protein is CATRASGGSSYNEQFF. CDR3 sequence (DNA): TGTGCCACCCGGGCTAGCGGGGGTAGCTCCTACAATGAGCAGTTCTTC.